Listed here are 25 T cell receptor beta chains from one sample, sequenced in a study of cytomegalovirus exposure and HLA in healthy donors. The PCR was carried out with 60 Vbeta primers and 13 Jbeta primers. TCRdb keeps only in-frame clones here, not all; method: immunoSEQ multiplex PCR. The sample shows about 200,000 clones, around four fifths of them seen only once. Sequenced: PBMCs. These receptors came from a boy aged 2 to 9 in good health and CMV-seronegative.

This chain uses TRBV18 with TRBJ2-3; 7 bases are shared with TRBD2. This CDR3 comprises 15 residues. Germline V lookup: CDR1 KGHSH, CDR2 LQKENI. V lost 4 bases, J lost 5 bases, and 9 bases stayed unmatched. The CDR3 sequence: CASSLRGVNGDTQYF. DNA of the CDR3: TGTGCCAGCTCACTTCGGGGGGTAAATGGAGATACGCAGTATTTT.

V gene TRBV11-3 combines with J gene TRBJ2-1; a possible D gene is TRBD1 (5 bases). The CDR3 sequence is 13 residues long. The V and J ends lost 5 bases and 5 bases respectively, with 10 bases between them. Germline V CDR1 and CDR2: SGHNT, YENEEA. The CDR3 DNA is TGTGCCAGCAGCCAGGGCCCGAACAATGAGCAGTTCTTC. Protein product: CASSQGPNNEQFF.

The chain uses TRBV9 and TRBJ1-2; TRBD1 matches 10 bases. This CDR3 has 15 residues. Germline V gives CDR1 SGDLS, CDR2 YYNGEE. V shed 4 bases and J 2 bases; nucleotides not matched to a gene: 5. CDR3 DNA: TGTGCCAGCAGCCCTGGGACAGGGGCGAACTATGGCTACACCTTC. Encoded protein: CASSPGTGANYGYTF.

The V gene is TRBV30, the J gene TRBJ2-7; TRBD2 matches 14 bases. V lost 2 bases to trimming and J lost 7 bases; unmatched junction nucleotides: 7. The CDR3 runs 15 residues. Germline CDR1 is GTSNPN and CDR2 is SVGIG (reference sequence). CDR3 nucleotides: TGTGCCTGGAGTCCGGGACTAGCGGGAGTTGGGGAGCAGTACTTC. It is translated as CAWSPGLAGVGEQYF. The full variable domain, completed using reference TRBV30 and TRBJ2-7, is SQTIHQWPATLVQPVGSPLSLECTVEGTSNPNLYWYRQAAGRGLQLLFYSVGIGQISSEVPQNLSASRPQDRQFILSSKKLLLSDSGFYLCAWSPGLAGVGEQYFGPGTRLTVT.

The chain links TRBV5-6 to TRBJ2-3; TRBD2 matches at 11 bases. The CDR3 is made up of 17 amino acids. From germline, CDR1 is SGHDT and CDR2 YYEEEE. V was clipped by 0 bases and J by 0 bases; unmatched bases: 3. CDR3 amino acids: CASSLGTSGFSTDTQYF. CDR3 DNA: TGTGCCAGCAGCTTGGGGACTAGCGGGTTTAGCACAGATACGCAGTATTTT.

This rearrangement joins TRBV5-4 to TRBJ2-1; D is unclear. Germline assignment: CDR1 SGHNT and CDR2 YYREEE (reference sequence). The V end was cut by 4 bases, the J end by 9 bases, with 14 bases between. The CDR3 is 13 amino acids. The CDR3 DNA sequence: TGTGCCAGCAGCCCGGTAACGGGTAGTGAGCAGTTCTTC. It specifies CASSPVTGSEQFF.

This clone was counted between two and nine times. The chain joins TRBV6-1 to TRBJ1-1, with 7 bases aligning to TRBD1. Germline V gene sequence: CDR1 MNHNS, CDR2 SASEGT. The CDR3 extends over 14 amino acids. J was trimmed by 4 bases and V by 4 bases; bases with no gene match: 6. The CDR3 is CASSAYDRVTEAFF. The CDR3 nucleotides are TGTGCCAGCAGTGCTTATGACAGGGTCACTGAAGCTTTCTTT.

The chain recombines TRBV5-4 with TRBJ2-7, with D possibly matching TRBD2 (6 bases). Trimming removed 3 bases at V and 6 bases at J, with 19 bases between. CDR1 and CDR2 (germline): SGHNT, YYREEE (reference sequence). The CDR3 is made up of 15 amino acids. The CDR3 here is CASSWGTSILLEQYF. CDR3 nucleotide sequence: TGTGCCAGCAGCTGGGGGACTTCTATACTCCTCGAGCAGTACTTC.

V gene TRBV4-1 combines with J gene TRBJ2-3; TRBD2 aligns across 13 bases. CDR1 is MGHRA and CDR2 is YSYEKL in the germline V gene. The length of the CDR3 is 18 residues. V trimming: 3 bases; J trimming: 8 bases; junction bases outside the gene matches: 14. CDR3 in DNA: TGCGCCAGCAGCCACATATCCTTACTAGCGGGAGGGCTAGGTACGCAGTATTTT. This codes for CASSHISLLAGGLGTQYF.

The V call is TRBV27, the J call TRBJ2-3; 7 bases agree with TRBD2. There are 15 residues in the CDR3. V was clipped by 4 bases and J by 4 bases; unmatched bases: 8. The germline CDR1 and CDR2 sequences are MNHEY and SMNVEV (reference sequence). The CDR3 region is CASSSRLAPADTQYF. Written as DNA, the CDR3 is TGTGCCAGCAGTTCCCGACTAGCACCGGCAGATACGCAGTATTTT.

The J gene is TRBJ1-2, the V gene TRBV30, with 10 bases fitting TRBD1. The CDR3 has 15 amino acids. Germline V CDR1 and CDR2: GTSNPN, SVGIG (reference sequence). Trimming took 2 bases from V and 4 from J; bases not matched to a gene: 7. CDR3 in DNA: TGTGCCTGGAGTCCGACAGGGGGCGCGAGCTATGGCTACACCTTC. This gives the protein CAWSPTGGASYGYTF.

The rearrangement joins TRBV7-9 to TRBJ2-7, with TRBD2 matching over 9 bases. Losses at the gene ends were 1 base for V and 3 bases for J; bases not matched to a gene: 4. This CDR3 contains 15 residues. In germline, CDR1 is SEHNR, CDR2 FQNEAQ (reference sequence). Here the CDR3 reads CASSLGLAGYYEQYF. CDR3 sequence (DNA): TGTGCCAGCAGCTTAGGGCTAGCGGGATACTACGAGCAGTACTTC.

This sequence joins TRBV11-2 and TRBJ2-1; 7 nucleotides align to TRBD1. This CDR3 comprises 15 residues. Trimming took 5 bases from V and 2 from J; bases not matched to a gene: 6. The germline gives CDR1 SGHAT, CDR2 FQNNGV. The CDR3 is CASSLTGSPYNEQFF. Here the CDR3 DNA reads TGTGCCAGCAGCCTGACAGGGAGTCCCTACAATGAGCAGTTCTTC. Together with reference TRBV11-2 and TRBJ2-1, the CDR3 gives the full variable domain: EAGVAQSPRYKIIEKRQSVAFWCNPISGHATLYWYQQILGQGPKLLIQFQNNGVVDDSQLPKDRFSAERLKGVDSTLKIQPAKLEDSAVYLCASSLTGSPYNEQFFGPGTRLTVL.

The chain recombines TRBV7-9 with TRBJ1-2; D is undetermined. Trimming took off 8 bases at V and 3 bases at J, with 16 bases between the two ends. The CDR3 runs 14 residues. Germline V lookup: CDR1 SEHNR, CDR2 FQNEAQ (reference sequence). CDR3 region: CASQEEREHYGYTF. Written as DNA, the CDR3 is TGTGCCAGCCAAGAGGAACGGGAACACTATGGCTACACCTTC.

The CDR3 nucleotides read TGCAGCGTATGGCCGGGTTCCCCAGGGGTGGACTATGGCTACACCTTC. As protein: CSVWPGSPGVDYGYTF. This chain links TRBV29-1 with TRBJ1-2, with D perhaps TRBD1 (6 bases). The CDR3 covers 16 residues. The ends were cut back, 6 bases at V and 3 bases at J, with 23 bases in the middle. CDR1 SQVTM and CDR2 ANQGSEA come from the germline V gene.

This chain links TRBV6-5 with TRBJ2-5; TRBD1 matches at 7 bases. The J call may be faulty, since TRBJ2-7 better matches the DNA end. Germline-derived CDR1 and CDR2 are MNHEY and SVGAGI. CDR3 size: 14 residues. CDR3 DNA sequence: TGTGCCAGCAGTGTGAGAGGGGGCTACTACGAGCAGTACTTC. This gives the protein CASSVRGGYYEQYF.

V gene TRBV9 combines with J gene TRBJ1-5, with 8 bases matching TRBD1. The CDR3 is 14 amino acids. V lost 3 bases to trimming and J lost 7 bases; unmatched junction nucleotides: 6. Germline lookup yields CDR1 SGDLS and CDR2 YYNGEE. CDR3 nucleotides: TGTGCCAGCAGCGGGACAGGGACGGGGCAGCCCCAGCATTTT. Translating gives CASSGTGTGQPQHF.

The CDR3 DNA is TGTGCCTGGAGAGCACAGGGCGGCGAGACCCAGTACTTC. Residues: CAWRAQGGETQYF. The genes are TRBV30 and TRBJ2-5; possibly TRBD1 for D (6 bases). Trimming cost V 3 bases and J 5 bases, with 13 bases left between them. The CDR3 has 13 residues. CDR1 and CDR2 (germline): GTSNPN, SVGIG (reference sequence). The complete variable domain, with remaining parts taken from reference TRBV30 and TRBJ2-5, reads SQTIHQWPATLVQPVGSPLSLECTVEGTSNPNLYWYRQAAGRGLQLLFYSVGIGQISSEVPQNLSASRPQDRQFILSSKKLLLSDSGFYLCAWRAQGGETQYFGPGTRLLVL.

The V and J genes are TRBV4-1 and TRBJ1-5; D is perhaps TRBD1 (6 bases). Germline-derived CDR1 and CDR2 are MGHRA and YSYEKL. Trimming pared 0 bases from V and 5 bases from J, leaving 11 bases between. This CDR3 is built from 15 residues. The CDR3 here is CASSQEGAVDQPQHF. The CDR3 DNA sequence: TGCGCCAGCAGCCAAGAGGGGGCAGTGGATCAGCCCCAGCATTTT.

This chain links TRBV19 with TRBJ1-2; weak D call: TRBD1 (5 bases). Between the trimmed V and J ends, which lost 8 bases and 7 bases, there was a span of 11 bases. This CDR3 is built from 11 residues. Germline V gene lookup returns CDR1 LNHDA and CDR2 SQIVND (reference sequence). CDR3 sequence: CASPGRGGYTF. The DNA for the CDR3 is TGTGCCAGTCCGGGGAGGGGTGGCTACACCTTC.

This rearrangement joins TRBV20-1 to TRBJ2-1; 9 bases align to TRBD2. CDR1 is DFQATT and CDR2 is SNEGSKA in the germline V gene (reference sequence). The CDR3 is 11 residues long. V was pared by 6 bases and J by 9 bases, with 3 bases of the junction left unmatched. The CDR3 here is CSARTSAEQFF. The CDR3 nucleotides read TGCAGTGCCAGGACTAGCGCTGAGCAGTTCTTC.

This chain joins TRBV30 and TRBJ2-7, with 7 bases aligning to TRBD1. Trimming at V came to 1 base and at J to 2 bases, leaving 2 bases not matched to a gene. The germline CDR1 and CDR2 sequences are GTSNPN and SVGIG (reference sequence). The length of the CDR3 is 13 residues. CDR3 sequence (DNA): TGTGCCTGGAGTGACGGACAGGCCTACGAGCAGTACTTC. Translation: CAWSDGQAYEQYF. Based on the CDR3 plus reference TRBV30 and TRBJ2-7, the full variable domain is SQTIHQWPATLVQPVGSPLSLECTVEGTSNPNLYWYRQAAGRGLQLLFYSVGIGQISSEVPQNLSASRPQDRQFILSSKKLLLSDSGFYLCAWSDGQAYEQYFGPGTRLTVT.

J is TRBJ2-2 and V is TRBV7-2; D might be TRBD2 (7 bases). Deletions cut 4 bases from V and 1 base from J, with 19 bases between. The germline CDR1 and CDR2 sequences are SGHTA and FQGNSA. CDR3 length: 18 amino acids. The CDR3 DNA reads as TGTGCCAGCAGCTCCCCTGGAAGCGGGACATGGAACACCGGGGAGCTGTTTTTT. Translation gives CASSSPGSGTWNTGELFF.

This clone was found once. The rearrangement uses TRBV19 and TRBJ1-1, with 9 bases fitting TRBD1. V lost 5 bases, J lost 5 bases, and 6 bases stayed unmatched. In germline, CDR1 is LNHDA, CDR2 SQIVND (reference sequence). This CDR3 comprises 14 residues. Written as DNA, the CDR3 is TGTGCCAGTAGTCTTGGGACAGGGAAAACTGAAGCTTTCTTT. It encodes CASSLGTGKTEAFF.

The CDR3 region is CASSPPTGESGYTF. The CDR3 DNA is TGCGCCAGCAGCCCCCCGACAGGGGAGTCTGGCTACACCTTC. The chain recombines TRBV5-1 with TRBJ1-2, with 8 bases identical to TRBD1. There are 14 residues in the CDR3. The V and J ends lost 4 bases and 7 bases, in that order; junction bases with no gene match: 9. Germline CDR1 SGHRS, CDR2 YFSETQ.